A selection of T cell receptor beta chains follows, all from one sample in a study of cytomegalovirus exposure and HLA in healthy donors. Only in-frame clones appear in the TCRdb table, and some are missing; sequencing was by immunoSEQ multiplex PCR. The top ten hold approximately 4% of the sample, which has 85,000 to 100,000 clones, around 73% seen once. The sequencing input was PBMCs. The receptors were sampled from a woman aged 40-49 years in good health and CMV-seropositive. CDR3s include the opening cysteine and the closing phenylalanine or tryptophan. D genes are given only for firm matches. Size values are once, few and many counts, or a class for expanded clones, and some rows have none.

clone_size: -; v_call: TRBV9; d_call: -; j_call: TRBJ1-2; cdr3_nt: TGTGCCAGCACCCACCTCGAGGGCCCGGCCCCTTACTATGGCTACACCTTC; cdr3_aa: CASTHLEGPAPYYGYTF
clone_size: -; v_call: TRBV5-1; d_call: TRBD2; j_call: TRBJ2-5; cdr3_nt: TGCGCCAGCAGCCTGGGTGGGACTAGCGGCCAAGAGACCCAGTACTTC; cdr3_aa: CASSLGGTSGQETQYF
clone_size: -; v_call: TRBV5-1; d_call: TRBD1; j_call: TRBJ1-1; cdr3_nt: TGCGCCAGCAGCTTGAGGGGGACAGTCTCAGGCACTGAAGCTTTCTTT; cdr3_aa: CASSLRGTVSGTEAFF
clone_size: -; v_call: TRBV6-1; d_call: TRBD2; j_call: TRBJ2-5; cdr3_nt: TGTGCCAGCCGCTTCAGCGGGGGACAAGAGACCCAGTACTTC; cdr3_aa: CASRFSGGQETQYF
clone_size: once; v_call: TRBV5-4; d_call: TRBD2; j_call: TRBJ2-5; cdr3_nt: TGTGCCAGCAGCCCGGCGGGAGTTGGGGAGACCCAGTACTTC; cdr3_aa: CASSPAGVGETQYF
clone_size: -; v_call: TRBV28; d_call: TRBD1; j_call: TRBJ1-5; cdr3_nt: TGTGCCAGCACGGGACAGGGTATTGATCAGCCCCAGCATTTT; cdr3_aa: CASTGQGIDQPQHF
clone_size: -; v_call: TRBV28; d_call: TRBD2; j_call: TRBJ2-3; cdr3_nt: TGTGCCAGCAGGGAACTAGCGGGAGGCCGCACAGATACGCAGTATTTT; cdr3_aa: CASRELAGGRTDTQYF
clone_size: few; v_call: TRBV6-1; d_call: TRBD1; j_call: TRBJ2-7; cdr3_nt: TGTGCCAGCAGTGAAGCGGGGACAGGGGGCTACGAGCAGTACTTC; cdr3_aa: CASSEAGTGGYEQYF
clone_size: -; v_call: TRBV11-3; d_call: TRBD1; j_call: TRBJ2-2; cdr3_nt: TGTGCCAGCCACCGCCAGGGGGCGCAGGACGGGGAGCTGTTTTTT; cdr3_aa: CASHRQGAQDGELFF
clone_size: -; v_call: TRBV4-1; d_call: -; j_call: TRBJ1-4; cdr3_nt: TGCGCCAGCAGCCAAACAGGTGGGCAGGGAGAAAAACTGTTTTTT; cdr3_aa: CASSQTGGQGEKLFF
clone_size: -; v_call: TRBV4-1; d_call: -; j_call: TRBJ2-7; cdr3_nt: TGCGCCAGCAGCCACGGACTGTACTCCTACGAGCAGTACTTC; cdr3_aa: CASSHGLYSYEQYF
clone_size: -; v_call: TRBV5-5; d_call: -; j_call: TRBJ1-2; cdr3_nt: TGTGCCAGCAGCTTGAACATGAACTATGGCTACACCTTC; cdr3_aa: CASSLNMNYGYTF
clone_size: -; v_call: TRBV18; d_call: -; j_call: TRBJ1-6; cdr3_nt: TGTGCCAGCTCACCGGGCAGGGAGGAGAATTCACCCCTCCACTTT; cdr3_aa: CASSPGREENSPLHF
clone_size: -; v_call: TRBV28; d_call: TRBD2; j_call: TRBJ2-7; cdr3_nt: TGTGCCAGCGGGACTAGCGTGTACGAGCAGTACTTC; cdr3_aa: CASGTSVYEQYF
clone_size: -; v_call: TRBV7-9; d_call: TRBD2; j_call: TRBJ2-3; cdr3_nt: TGTGCCAAGGCTGATCTAGCGGGAGAACGAAGCACAGATACGCAGTATTTT; cdr3_aa: CAKADLAGERSTDTQYF
clone_size: -; v_call: TRBV5-8; d_call: -; j_call: TRBJ1-3; cdr3_nt: TGTGCCAGCAGCGTCGGAGTGGAGGGTGGAAACACCATATATTTT; cdr3_aa: CASSVGVEGGNTIYF
clone_size: -; v_call: TRBV6-1; d_call: -; j_call: TRBJ2-2; cdr3_nt: TGTGCCAGCAGTGAAGCTATCACCGGGGAGCTGTTTTTT; cdr3_aa: CASSEAITGELFF
clone_size: -; v_call: TRBV2; d_call: -; j_call: TRBJ2-2; cdr3_nt: TGTGCCAGCAGTTTATTAGCCGGGGAGCTGTTTTTT; cdr3_aa: CASSLLAGELFF
clone_size: -; v_call: TRBV2; d_call: -; j_call: TRBJ2-6; cdr3_nt: TGTGCCAGCAACGTGCACAGTCTCACTTTC; cdr3_aa: CASNVHSLTF
clone_size: -; v_call: TRBV5-1; d_call: -; j_call: TRBJ2-2; cdr3_nt: TGCGCCAGTGGGAGTGCTGGCGGTTCGAACACCGGGGAGCTGTTTTTT; cdr3_aa: CASGSAGGSNTGELFF
clone_size: once; v_call: TRBV30; d_call: TRBD1; j_call: TRBJ1-3; cdr3_nt: TGTGCCTGGAGGACAGGGAACTCTGGAAACACCATATATTTT; cdr3_aa: CAWRTGNSGNTIYF
clone_size: -; v_call: TRBV28; d_call: -; j_call: TRBJ2-2; cdr3_nt: TGTGCCAGCAGACAGGATACCGGGGAGCTGTTTTTT; cdr3_aa: CASRQDTGELFF
clone_size: -; v_call: TRBV29-1; d_call: TRBD2; j_call: TRBJ2-6; cdr3_nt: TGCAGCGTTTTCTCCGGTAGCCCGAGCGGGAGAAGGCGGGGGGCCAACGTCCTGACTTTC; cdr3_aa: CSVFSGSPSGRRRGANVLTF
clone_size: few; v_call: TRBV14; d_call: TRBD2; j_call: TRBJ2-7; cdr3_nt: TGTGCCAGCAGCCAATTTTCAAAGGGAGGGGTGAACGAGCAGTACTTC; cdr3_aa: CASSQFSKGGVNEQYF
clone_size: -; v_call: TRBV2; d_call: TRBD1; j_call: TRBJ1-5; cdr3_nt: TGTGCCAGCAGCACTACAGGGGGCGGGAATCAGCCCCAGCATTTT; cdr3_aa: CASSTTGGGNQPQHF
clone_size: -; v_call: TRBV2; d_call: -; j_call: TRBJ1-4; cdr3_nt: TGTGCCAGCAGTGAACTACCGGCCAGGGTGGGGGAAAAACTGTTTTTT; cdr3_aa: CASSELPARVGEKLFF
clone_size: -; v_call: TRBV7-7; d_call: TRBD2; j_call: TRBJ2-2; cdr3_nt: TGTGCTAGCAAGGCTAGCGGGTCGAACACCGGGGAGCTGTTTTTT; cdr3_aa: CASKASGSNTGELFF
clone_size: -; v_call: TRBV6-6; d_call: -; j_call: TRBJ1-5; cdr3_nt: TGTGCCAGCACCTTACTGGGCTTTAACAATCAGCCCCAGCATTTT; cdr3_aa: CASTLLGFNNQPQHF
clone_size: -; v_call: TRBV2; d_call: -; j_call: TRBJ2-1; cdr3_nt: TGTGCCAGCAGTCCTGATAGTAATGAGCAGTTCTTC; cdr3_aa: CASSPDSNEQFF
clone_size: -; v_call: TRBV5-6; d_call: -; j_call: TRBJ2-1; cdr3_nt: TGTGCCAGCAGCCCCAAACGAGACGGGGAGCAGTTCTTC; cdr3_aa: CASSPKRDGEQFF
clone_size: -; v_call: TRBV6-5; d_call: -; j_call: TRBJ2-4; cdr3_nt: TGTGCCAGCAGTTACGGCGGGGATCGAAACATTCAGTACTTC; cdr3_aa: CASSYGGDRNIQYF
clone_size: -; v_call: TRBV10-3; d_call: TRBD1; j_call: TRBJ2-5; cdr3_nt: TGTGCCATCGGCAAACTAGGGACAGGGGAAGAGACCCAGTACTTC; cdr3_aa: CAIGKLGTGEETQYF
clone_size: -; v_call: TRBV6-6; d_call: TRBD2; j_call: TRBJ2-7; cdr3_nt: TGTGCCAGCAGTTACCCAGCGGGAGAGGACGAGCAGTACTTC; cdr3_aa: CASSYPAGEDEQYF
clone_size: -; v_call: TRBV29-1; d_call: TRBD2; j_call: TRBJ2-3; cdr3_nt: TGCAGCGTTGAAGGCGGGAGGGGAACAGATACGCAGTATTTT; cdr3_aa: CSVEGGRGTDTQYF
clone_size: -; v_call: TRBV6-1; d_call: TRBD1; j_call: TRBJ2-7; cdr3_nt: TGTGCCAGCAGAATCACCGGGACAGGTTTCTACGAGCAGTACTTC; cdr3_aa: CASRITGTGFYEQYF
clone_size: -; v_call: TRBV9; d_call: TRBD2; j_call: TRBJ2-1; cdr3_nt: TGTGCCAGCAGCGTCCCCACAGCGGGAGGAAGGAACAATGAGCAGTTCTTC; cdr3_aa: CASSVPTAGGRNNEQFF
clone_size: -; v_call: TRBV6-5; d_call: TRBD2; j_call: TRBJ2-7; cdr3_nt: TGTGCCAGCAGGTTGCCGGGGGGTGGAGAGCAGTACTTC; cdr3_aa: CASRLPGGGEQYF
clone_size: once; v_call: TRBV11-2; d_call: TRBD2; j_call: TRBJ2-5; cdr3_nt: TGTGCCAGCAGCTTAGATGGACTAGCGGTCCAAGAGACCCAGTACTTC; cdr3_aa: CASSLDGLAVQETQYF
clone_size: -; v_call: TRBV5-1; d_call: TRBD2; j_call: TRBJ2-3; cdr3_nt: TGCGCCAGCAGCCCTGGGACTAGCGGGAGCACAGATACGCAGTATTTT; cdr3_aa: CASSPGTSGSTDTQYF
clone_size: few; v_call: TRBV12-5; d_call: TRBD2; j_call: TRBJ2-7; cdr3_nt: TGTGCTAGTGGTTTAGGGGAGGGCTACGAGCAGTACTTC; cdr3_aa: CASGLGEGYEQYF
clone_size: -; v_call: TRBV4-1; d_call: -; j_call: TRBJ1-2; cdr3_nt: TGCGCCAGCAGCCAAGATCCCAGGGGACCCCATGGCTACACCTTC; cdr3_aa: CASSQDPRGPHGYTF
clone_size: -; v_call: TRBV29-1; d_call: TRBD2; j_call: TRBJ2-3; cdr3_nt: TGCAGCGTTGCGGCGGGGCCCAGCGGGAATACGCAGTATTTT; cdr3_aa: CSVAAGPSGNTQYF
clone_size: -; v_call: TRBV5-8; d_call: TRBD1; j_call: TRBJ1-1; cdr3_nt: TGTGCCAGCAGCCCGAAGGACAGGAGGGGAACTGAAGCTTTCTTT; cdr3_aa: CASSPKDRRGTEAFF
clone_size: once; v_call: TRBV30; d_call: -; j_call: TRBJ2-7; cdr3_nt: TGTGCCTGGAGTGGCGGACACTCCTACGAGCAGTACTTC; cdr3_aa: CAWSGGHSYEQYF
clone_size: -; v_call: TRBV29-1; d_call: -; j_call: TRBJ2-7; cdr3_nt: TGCAGCGTTGCCCGAGGCGGATACGAGCAGTACTTC; cdr3_aa: CSVARGGYEQYF